A selection of T cell receptor beta chains follows, all from one sample in a study of blood T cell repertoires in COVID-19. Libraries were prepared by immunoSEQ multiplex PCR; TCRdb keeps only in-frame clonotypes and omits some of them. The sample holds more than 200,000 clones; 82% are singletons and the top ten take 4.5% to 6%. Material for sequencing was peripheral blood. These receptors were collected from a woman of 80 years or more with active or convalescent COVID-19. Each CDR3 is given with its conserved first and last residue. A D gene is named only where the DNA matches it firmly. The size of a clone is reported for some rows only, either as once, few or many, or as a class for expanded clones.

TRBV5-1	once	TRBJ2-7	-	TGCGCCAGCAGCTCGGACTGGGAGCAGTACTTC	CASSSDWEQYF
TRBV30	-	TRBJ1-1	-	TGTGCCTGGAGTGCTTTCAGGAACACTGAAGCTTTCTTT	CAWSAFRNTEAFF
TRBV23-1	-	TRBJ2-3	-	TGCGCCAGCCCCAGGGGGGACGGCACAGATACGCAGTATTTT	CASPRGDGTDTQYF
TRBV7-9	-	TRBJ2-7	TRBD1	TGTGCCAGCAGCTCGAGGACAGGGGAGGGCGGCGAGCAGTACTTC	CASSSRTGEGGEQYF
TRBV6-4	-	TRBJ1-2	TRBD1	TGTGCCAGCAGTGAAACGGGACAGGGGAGTTGCACCTTC	CASSETGQGSCTF
TRBV11-2	-	TRBJ2-1	-	TGTGCCAGCAGCTCCCGAGGTGAGTGGCAGTTCTTC	CASSSRGEWQFF
TRBV15	few	TRBJ1-2	-	TGTGCCACCAGCAGAGTGCGAGGGTCTTCCTATGGCTACACCTTC	CATSRVRGSSYGYTF
TRBV6-5	once	TRBJ1-1	-	TGTGCCATCGCCAGAACAGGAAACACTGAAGCTTTCTTT	CAIARTGNTEAFF
TRBV6-2/TRBV6-3	-	TRBJ2-1	TRBD2	TGTGCCAGCAGTTACTTCGGGACTAGGGCCGGAGAGCAGTTCTTC	CASSYFGTRAGEQFF
TRBV9	-	TRBJ2-5	-	TGTGCCAGCAGCGTAGCTCAGGGGCAAGAGACCCAGTACTTC	CASSVAQGQETQYF
TRBV5-5	-	TRBJ1-2	-	TGTGCCAGCAATCAGGGATCCTATGGCTACACCTTC	CASNQGSYGYTF
TRBV3-1/TRBV3-2	-	TRBJ1-1	-	TGTGCCAGCAGCCAAGGCGGGGTCGGCACTGAAGCTTTCTTT	CASSQGGVGTEAFF
TRBV28	-	TRBJ1-2	TRBD1	TGTGCCAGCAGACCCGGGACAGCTAACTATGGCTACACCTTC	CASRPGTANYGYTF
TRBV28	few	TRBJ1-1	TRBD1	TGTGCCAGCACCCTAGACAGGGGGCGGACTGAAGCTTTCTTT	CASTLDRGRTEAFF
TRBV5-1	-	TRBJ2-3	-	TGCGCCAGCAGCTTGAGGTGGGGGGGCACAGATACGCAGTATTTT	CASSLRWGGTDTQYF
TRBV3-1/TRBV3-2	-	TRBJ1-2	TRBD1	TGTGCCAGCGGCTGGACAGGGAACTCTGGCGGAGGCTACACCTTC	CASGWTGNSGGGYTF
TRBV30	-	TRBJ1-6	-	TGTGCGCAAGGAGGGGCTACCGGGAATTCACCCCTCCACTTT	CAQGGATGNSPLHF
TRBV6-6	-	TRBJ1-2	-	TGTGCCAGCAGTTCTCGTAGAGGGCGAGGCTATGGCTACACCTTC	CASSSRRGRGYGYTF
TRBV30	-	TRBJ2-4	TRBD1	TGTGCCTGGAGGACAGGGAATGGGAACATTCAGTACTTC	CAWRTGNGNIQYF
TRBV29-1	-	TRBJ1-2	TRBD1	TGCAGCGTTGAAGGGGTCGGACAGGGGCAATTTAACTATGGCTACACCTTC	CSVEGVGQGQFNYGYTF
TRBV5-1	-	TRBJ2-1	TRBD2	TGCGCCAGCAGCAGAACTAGCGGGGGGGCCGTTGGGGAGCAGTTCTTC	CASSRTSGGAVGEQFF
TRBV28	few	TRBJ1-4	-	TGTGCCAGCAGTTCCCCGGCCGGGATGAAAGTTCTGTTTTTT	CASSSPAGMKVLFF
TRBV10-3	few	TRBJ2-1	TRBD1	TGTGCCATCAGTGGGGACAGGGATATCAATGAGCAGTTCTTC	CAISGDRDINEQFF
TRBV10-3	-	TRBJ1-2	-	TGTGCCATCAGCCAACTTGGGGAGGGTAACGATGGCTACACCTTC	CAISQLGEGNDGYTF
TRBV6-6	-	TRBJ1-2	-	TGTGCCAGCAGTTCCGAGATAAAATCTAACTATGGCTACACCTTC	CASSSEIKSNYGYTF
TRBV4-2	-	TRBJ1-2	-	TGTGCCAGCAGCCAAGCTACAGGGAGTTCGGGGTATTATGGCTACACCTTC	CASSQATGSSGYYGYTF
TRBV5-1	once	TRBJ2-3	TRBD2	TGCGCCAGCGGGGGAGGGCGCGCAGATACGCAGTATTTT	CASGGGRADTQYF